This entry lists 10 T cell receptor beta chains sequenced from one sample in a study of shared clonotypes between healthy human individuals. Terminally differentiated effector memory CD45RA+ cells were excluded by CCR7 positive selection of CD45RO-negative cells. Profiling relied on immunoSEQ multiplex PCR, and the TCRdb table lists in-frame clones only, not all of them. The table records around 2.1 million clones, about 92% of them present only once. The specimen sequenced was naive CD8+ T cells from PBMCs. Receptors were obtained from a man aged 18 to 35 in good health. Some clones in this sample may be carry-over from other donors' samples.

This chain uses TRBV4-3 with TRBJ1-1; D uncertain. The CDR3 is 14 amino acids. Germline CDR1 LGHNA, CDR2 YSLEER. The V end lost 0 bases, the J end lost 7 bases, and 12 bases lay between the germline ends. The CDR3 region has the DNA TGCGCCAGCAGCCAAGACACCCGCCCTTTTGAAGCTTTCTTT. This translates into CASSQDTRPFEAFF.

The genes are TRBV7-6 and TRBJ2-7; unclear D gene. CDR3 length: 15 amino acids. V shed 2 bases and J shed 6 bases, with 17 bases lying between them. The germline gives CDR1 SGHVS, CDR2 FNYEAQ. The CDR3 nucleotides read TGTGCCAGCAGCTTAACGGCGCCCCGGATGGGCGAGCAGTACTTC. Protein: CASSLTAPRMGEQYF.

The chain couples TRBV7-9 to TRBJ2-7, with 7 bases lining up with TRBD1. Germline CDR1 reads SEHNR; CDR2 reads FQNEAQ (reference sequence). There are 14 residues in the CDR3. V lost 4 bases and J lost 5; bases outside the gene matches: 8. The CDR3 region has the DNA TGTGCCAGCAGCTCTCGACAGGGAGCGGACGAGCAGTACTTC. Protein sequence: CASSSRQGADEQYF.

The gene calls are TRBV7-9 and TRBJ2-1; 9 bases are shared with TRBD1. Germline V gene lookup returns CDR1 SEHNR and CDR2 FQNEAQ (reference sequence). The CDR3 extends over 16 amino acids. J was trimmed by 5 bases and V by 5 bases; bases with no gene match: 10. CDR3 protein: CASSNSEGTGNNEQFF. CDR3 DNA sequence: TGTGCCAGCAGCAACTCCGAGGGGACAGGGAACAATGAGCAGTTCTTC.

The chain recombines TRBV27 with TRBJ2-2; maybe TRBD2 (6 bases). Germline V lookup: CDR1 MNHEY, CDR2 SMNVEV (reference sequence). The CDR3 sequence is 14 residues long. The germline V and J ends were trimmed by 3 bases and 4 bases, with 9 bases remaining between them. CDR3 sequence: CASSFTGGTGELFF. The CDR3 DNA follows: TGTGCCAGCAGTTTTACCGGGGGCACCGGGGAGCTGTTTTTT.

The chain has TRBV6-1 and TRBJ1-5, with a possible D match to TRBD1 (5 bases). This CDR3 contains 15 residues. Germline loops: CDR1 MNHNS, CDR2 SASEGT. V was cut by 5 bases and J by 3 bases, with 14 bases left in between. CDR3 coding DNA: TGTGCCAGCAGTCCAACGGGACTGATCAATCAGCCCCAGCATTTT. As protein: CASSPTGLINQPQHF.

This rearrangement joins TRBV7-9 to TRBJ1-1; 12 bases map to TRBD1. The length of the CDR3 is 14 residues. The germline gives CDR1 SEHNR, CDR2 FQNEAQ (reference sequence). Trimming removed 5 bases from V and 6 bases from J; junction bases left unmatched: 4. The CDR3 loop reads CASSAGTGGPEAFF. The DNA of the CDR3 is TGTGCCAGCAGCGCCGGGACAGGGGGCCCTGAAGCTTTCTTT.

The genes are TRBV7-9 and TRBJ2-2, with D uncertain. The CDR3 contains 12 residues. V was trimmed by 7 bases and J by 4 bases, leaving 7 bases between them. CDR1 is SEHNR, CDR2 FQNEAQ, per germline (reference sequence). In nucleotides, the CDR3 is TGTGCCAGCACCGATATCACCGGGGAGCTGTTTTTT. It encodes CASTDITGELFF.

This CDR3 reads CASSAGDRGLRDTQYF. The CDR3 DNA sequence: TGTGCCAGCAGCGCGGGGGACAGGGGACTCCGCGATACGCAGTATTTT. The chain is built from TRBV9 and TRBJ2-3; TRBD1 agrees at 10 bases. Germline V gene lookup returns CDR1 SGDLS and CDR2 YYNGEE. This CDR3 comprises 16 residues. After removal of 3 bases from V and 6 bases from J, the junction contained 10 bases not matched to a gene.

Of note for this clone: Other DNA sequences in the same sample also yield this CDR3. The chain employs TRBV30 and TRBJ2-5, with D unresolved. The J call may be in error: the DNA end matches TRBJ2-7 better. Germline lookup yields CDR1 GTSNPN and CDR2 SVGIG (reference sequence). CDR3 size: 13 residues. The DNA of the CDR3 is TGTGCCTGGAGTGTAGCAGGCCCCTACGAGCAGTACTTC. This gives the protein CAWSVAGPYEQYF.